This passage covers 10 T cell receptor beta chains from one sample sequenced in a study of blood T cell repertoires in COVID-19. Here immunoSEQ multiplex PCR was the method, and the copy in TCRdb shows in-frame clones only, minus some. The sample consists of a few hundred thousand clones, approximately 90% of them appearing once. The specimen was PBMCs or T cells enriched from blood (not recorded which). All receptors come from a man aged 25 to 40 who had recovered from COVID-19.

V is TRBV28 and J is TRBJ1-2, with 10 nucleotides matching TRBD1. Per germline, CDR1 MDHEN and CDR2 SYDVKM. J was trimmed by 6 bases and V by 4 bases; bases with no gene match: 14. This CDR3 is 17 amino acids long. In nucleotides, the CDR3 is TGTGCCAGCAGTTCCGAACCCGGGACAGGGGACCGGCATGGCTACACCTTC. Protein product: CASSSEPGTGDRHGYTF.

The rearrangement uses TRBV6-5 and TRBJ1-6, with D perhaps matching TRBD1 (6 bases). This CDR3 is 15 amino acids long. CDR1 and CDR2 (germline): MNHEY, SVGAGI. Deletions cut 4 bases from V and 5 bases from J, with 12 bases between. The CDR3 coding sequence is TGTGCCAGCAGTTCCCAGGGGTCCCATAATTCACCCCTCCACTTT. It encodes CASSSQGSHNSPLHF.

The chain uses TRBV7-8 and TRBJ2-7; unclear D gene. With 5 bases removed from V and 2 bases from J, the gap between germline ends came to 13 bases. The germline CDR1 and CDR2 sequences are SGHVS and FQNEAQ. This CDR3 is built from 14 residues. The CDR3 DNA is TGTGCCAGCAGCGAAGAGTGGGCTCCCTACGAGCAGTACTTC. Translating gives CASSEEWAPYEQYF. The full variable domain, completed using reference TRBV7-8 and TRBJ2-7, is GAGVSQSPRYKVAKRGQDVALRCDPISGHVSLFWYQQALGQGPEFLTYFQNEAQLDKSGLPSDRFFAERPEGSVSTLKIQRTQQEDSAVYLCASSEEWAPYEQYFGPGTRLTVT.

CDR3 DNA sequence: TGTGCCACCAGCAGAGATCAAAGCGTCCTAGCGGGATGGCTATCCGGGGAGCTGTTTTTT. Protein product: CATSRDQSVLAGWLSGELFF. V gene TRBV15 combines with J gene TRBJ2-2; 9 bases align to TRBD2. The junction had 17 bases not matched to a gene; V was cut back by 0 bases and J by 6 bases. The CDR3 extends over 20 amino acids. Germline CDR1 is LNHNV and CDR2 is YYDKDF (reference sequence).

The V call is TRBV6-5, the J call TRBJ1-2; perhaps TRBD1 as D (6 bases). Germline CDR1 reads MNHEY; CDR2 reads SVGAGI. The V gene lost 0 bases and the J gene lost 4 bases, with 9 bases spanning the gap. This CDR3 contains 14 residues. CDR3 DNA sequence: TGTGCCAGCAGTTACTCTGGCAGGGGCTATGGCTACACCTTC. It translates to CASSYSGRGYGYTF.

Notes on this clone: This same CDR3 is encoded by further DNA sequences in the sample. This sequence joins TRBV28 and TRBJ1-5; D gene unclear. Germline assignment: CDR1 MDHEN and CDR2 SYDVKM. CDR3 length: 12 residues. The V gene lost 4 bases and the J gene lost 4 bases, with 5 bases spanning the gap. The CDR3 reads CASSSFNQPQHF. The CDR3 bases are TGTGCCAGCAGTTCGTTTAATCAGCCCCAGCATTTT.

The chain links TRBV9 to TRBJ2-3; TRBD2 matches 11 bases. V was clipped by 4 bases and J by 4 bases; unmatched bases: 5. Germline CDR1 and CDR2: SGDLS and YYNGEE. The CDR3 is 15 amino acids. The CDR3 DNA follows: TGTGCCAGCAGCCGCACTAGCGGGAGCTCAGATACGCAGTATTTT. The encoded protein is CASSRTSGSSDTQYF.

This rearrangement joins TRBV2 to TRBJ1-6; D is unclear. This CDR3 contains 13 residues. Trimming removed 4 bases from V and 9 bases from J, with 10 bases in between. The germline CDR1 and CDR2 sequences are SNHLY and FYNNEI. The CDR3 sequence: CASSGQIFSPLHF. The CDR3 nucleotides are TGTGCCAGCAGTGGACAAATTTTTTCACCCCTCCACTTT.

The chain joins TRBV14 to TRBJ1-2; TRBD1 matches at 7 bases. The CDR3 extends over 15 amino acids. Trimming at V came to 4 bases and at J to 4 bases, leaving 9 bases not matched to a gene. Germline V CDR1 and CDR2: SGHDN, FVKESK. CDR3 loop: CASSRLTGTPYGYTF. The CDR3 coding sequence is TGTGCCAGCAGCCGGCTGACAGGGACACCCTATGGCTACACCTTC.

This chain joins TRBV6-5 and TRBJ1-2; 9 bases match TRBD1. V was pared by 5 bases and J by 4 bases, with 5 bases of the junction left unmatched. The CDR3 loop spans 14 amino acids. Germline-derived CDR1 and CDR2 are MNHEY and SVGAGI. The CDR3 DNA reads as TGTGCCAGCAGTAAGCTACAGGGGGCCTATGGCTACACCTTC. Its protein is CASSKLQGAYGYTF.